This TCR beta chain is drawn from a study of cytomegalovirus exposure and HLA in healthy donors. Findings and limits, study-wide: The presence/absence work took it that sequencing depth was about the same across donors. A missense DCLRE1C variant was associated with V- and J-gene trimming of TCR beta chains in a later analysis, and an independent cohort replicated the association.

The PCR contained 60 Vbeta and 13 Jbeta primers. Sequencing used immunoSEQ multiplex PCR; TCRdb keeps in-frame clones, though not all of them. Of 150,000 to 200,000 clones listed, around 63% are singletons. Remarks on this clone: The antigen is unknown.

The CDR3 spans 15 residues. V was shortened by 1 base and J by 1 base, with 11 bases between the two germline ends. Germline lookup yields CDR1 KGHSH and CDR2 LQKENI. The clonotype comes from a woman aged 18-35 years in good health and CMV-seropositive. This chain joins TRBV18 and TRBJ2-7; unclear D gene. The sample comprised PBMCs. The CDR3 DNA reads TGTGCCAGCTCACCACAAAGTGTCACTTCCTACGAGCAGTACTTC. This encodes CASSPQSVTSYEQYF.